This T cell receptor beta chain appears in the sequencing data of a study of CD8 T cells in ankylosing spondylitis. Whole-study findings and limits: The study identified a TCR beta motif of fewer than 10 highly homologous variants that appeared characteristic of ankylosing spondylitis blood. Some of the motif variants had earlier been found in reactive arthritis patients' fluid and blood. The authors reported significant enrichment of disease-linked clones in matched ankylosing spondylitis synovial fluid.

As concerns this clonotype: Antigen specificity is unknown.

The CDR3 extends over 17 amino acids. Germline CDR1 MDHEN, CDR2 SYDVKM. V was clipped by 3 bases and J by 0 bases, with 12 bases between them. TCRdb processed the 5' RACE reads anew with MiXCR; each CDR3 protein has one entry. This table holds some 840,000 distinct CDR3 sequences, roughly 10% found once. This chain uses TRBV28 with TRBJ2-6, with D possibly TRBD2 on 5 matching bases. Sequenced input: blood, either unsorted or a sorted T cell fraction (not recorded which). This TCR derives from a male donor with ankylosing spondylitis. The CDR3 DNA reads TGTGCCAGCAGTTTGGGTCTAGCCCGCTCTGGGGCCAACGTCCTGACTTTC. Encoded protein: CASSLGLARSGANVLTF.